This T cell receptor (beta chain) originates from a study of blood T cell repertoires in COVID-19. CDR1 is LGHDT, CDR2 YNNKEL, per germline (reference sequence). The CDR3 loop spans 16 amino acids. V was pared by 4 bases and J by 3 bases, with 4 bases of the junction left unmatched. In the authors' workflow: Scientists estimated how many nucleated cells there were by amplifying reference gene primers. Sequenced by immunoSEQ multiplex PCR; TCRdb stores in-frame clones only, minus some. V and J calls plus clone size are reproduced from that table; the DNA served to infer D and trimming. The sample lists roughly 74,000 clones, around nine tenths occurring once.

This chain uses TRBV3-1 (or the pseudogene TRBV3-2) with TRBJ2-2; 11 bases line up with TRBD2. The sequence derives from a woman aged 50 to 60 with acute COVID-19. Sequencing was performed on PBMCs or T cells enriched from blood (not recorded which). The CDR3 region has the DNA TGTGCCAGCAGCCGAGGGACTAGCGGCTACACCGGGGAGCTGTTTTTT. Its translation is CASSRGTSGYTGELFF.